The sequence of this TCR beta chain was determined in a study of blood T cells in healthy people across ages. Turning to this clonotype: Antigen unknown.

Findings and caveats of the study: Versus aged donors, long-lived donors had higher diversity and more naive CD4+ cells.

A second PCR, run for about 7 to 11 cycles, used a sample-barcoded 5' primer plus a J-beta primer mix. TCRdb re-derived calls from the 5' RACE reads in MiXCR, one entry per CDR3 protein. The sample has over 1,300,000 distinct CDR3 sequences, 45% to 70% seen once. The CDR3 loop spans 17 amino acids. This TCR came from a young man in good health. Sequenced sample: blood. The J gene is TRBJ2-4, the V gene TRBV21-1; TRBD1, the D gene given by the table, was not confirmed from the DNA. TRBV21-1 is noted as a pseudogene. CDR3 amino acids: CASSKSGILAPLNIQYF. The CDR3 DNA reads as TGTGCCAGCAGCAAATCTGGGATTTTGGCCCCGTTAAACATTCAGTACTTC.